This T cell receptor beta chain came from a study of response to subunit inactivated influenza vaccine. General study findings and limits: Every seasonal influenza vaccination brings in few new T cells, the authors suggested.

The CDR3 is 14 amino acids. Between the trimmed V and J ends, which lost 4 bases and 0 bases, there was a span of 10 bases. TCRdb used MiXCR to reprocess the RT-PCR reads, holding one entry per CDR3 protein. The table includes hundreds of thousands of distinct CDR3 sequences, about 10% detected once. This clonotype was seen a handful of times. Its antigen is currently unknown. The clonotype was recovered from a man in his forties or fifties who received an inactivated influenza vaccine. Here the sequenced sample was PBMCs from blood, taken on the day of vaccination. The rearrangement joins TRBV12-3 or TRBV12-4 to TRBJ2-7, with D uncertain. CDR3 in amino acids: CASSSHRYSYEQYF. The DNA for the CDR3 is TGTGCCAGCAGTTCCCACAGATACTCCTACGAGCAGTACTTC.